This T cell receptor beta chain is from a study of response to subunit inactivated influenza vaccine. There are 12 residues in the CDR3. Trimming left V 8 bases short and J 2 bases short, with 10 bases between. Looked up from germline, CDR1 is ENHRY and CDR2 is SYGVKD. TCRdb recomputed calls from the RT-PCR reads with MiXCR, one row per CDR3 protein. This table has approximately 300,000 distinct CDR3 sequences, roughly 22% appearing once. Material: PBMCs from blood, obtained about 20 months after vaccination. The rearrangement uses TRBV10-3 and TRBJ2-7, with D perhaps TRBD2 (5 bases). The clonotype was recovered from a man between 50 and 69 years old who received an inactivated influenza vaccine. CDR3 residues: CAIQDFTYEQYF. CDR3 in DNA: TGTGCCATCCAGGACTTTACCTACGAGCAGTACTTC.